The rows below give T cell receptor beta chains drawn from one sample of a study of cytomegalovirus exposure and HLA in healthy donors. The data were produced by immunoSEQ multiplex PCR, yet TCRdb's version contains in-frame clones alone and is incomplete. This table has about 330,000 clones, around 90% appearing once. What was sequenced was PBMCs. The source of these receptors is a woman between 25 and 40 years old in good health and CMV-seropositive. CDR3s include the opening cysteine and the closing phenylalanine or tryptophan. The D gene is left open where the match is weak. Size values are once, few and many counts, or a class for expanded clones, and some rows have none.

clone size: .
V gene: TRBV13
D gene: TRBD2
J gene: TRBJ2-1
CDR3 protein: CASSPLNGLGKYNEQFF
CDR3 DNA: TGTGCCAGCAGCCCCCTCAACGGACTAGGCAAGTACAATGAGCAGTTCTTC

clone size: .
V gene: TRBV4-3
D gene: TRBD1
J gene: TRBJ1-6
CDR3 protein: CASSRDRVNSPLHF
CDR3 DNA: TGCGCCAGCAGCCGGGACAGGGTTAATTCACCCCTCCACTTT

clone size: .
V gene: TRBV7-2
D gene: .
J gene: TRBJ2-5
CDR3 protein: CASSLAGGETQYF
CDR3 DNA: TGTGCCAGCAGCTTAGCAGGAGGGGAGACCCAGTACTTC

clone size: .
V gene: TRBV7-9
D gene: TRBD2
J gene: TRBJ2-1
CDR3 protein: CASSFLAGGPNEQFF
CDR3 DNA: TGTGCCAGCAGCTTTCTAGCGGGAGGCCCCAATGAGCAGTTCTTC

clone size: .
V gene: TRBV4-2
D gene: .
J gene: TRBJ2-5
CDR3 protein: CASSQDDTSTWPQYF
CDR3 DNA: TGTGCCAGCAGCCAAGATGACACTTCGACGTGGCCCCAGTACTTC

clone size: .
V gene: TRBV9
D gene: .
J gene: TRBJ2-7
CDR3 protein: CASSAGLTSSYEQYF
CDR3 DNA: TGTGCCAGCAGCGCCGGACTGACGAGCTCCTACGAGCAGTACTTC

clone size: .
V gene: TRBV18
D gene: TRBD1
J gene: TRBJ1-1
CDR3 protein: CASSKETGAGMNTEAFF
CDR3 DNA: TGTGCCAGCTCTAAAGAAACAGGGGCTGGAATGAACACTGAAGCTTTCTTT

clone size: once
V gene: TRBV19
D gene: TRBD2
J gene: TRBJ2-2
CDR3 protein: CASRLAVNTGELFF
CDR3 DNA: TGTGCCAGCAGACTAGCGGTAAACACCGGGGAGCTGTTTTTT

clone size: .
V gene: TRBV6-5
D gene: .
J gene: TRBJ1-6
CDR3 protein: CASSYSRRGINSPLHF
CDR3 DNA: TGTGCCAGCAGTTACTCGCGCAGGGGAATTAATTCACCCCTCCACTTT

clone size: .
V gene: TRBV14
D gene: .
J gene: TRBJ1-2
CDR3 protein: CASSQDRFDYYGYTF
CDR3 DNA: TGTGCCAGCAGCCAAGATAGGTTTGACTACTATGGCTACACCTTC

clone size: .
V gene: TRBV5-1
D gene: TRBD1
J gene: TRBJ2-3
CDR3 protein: CASSLADRDTDTQYF
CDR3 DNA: TGCGCCAGCAGCTTGGCCGACAGGGACACAGATACGCAGTATTTT

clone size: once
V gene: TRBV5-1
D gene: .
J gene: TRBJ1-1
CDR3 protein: CASSLGLAGEAFF
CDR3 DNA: TGCGCCAGCAGCTTGGGACTAGCCGGTGAAGCTTTCTTT

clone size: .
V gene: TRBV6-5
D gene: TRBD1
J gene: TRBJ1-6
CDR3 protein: CASRMDRGLRSPLHF
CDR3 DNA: TGTGCCAGCAGAATGGACAGGGGCTTAAGGTCACCCCTCCACTTT

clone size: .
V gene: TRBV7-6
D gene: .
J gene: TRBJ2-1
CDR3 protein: CASSSDNEQFF
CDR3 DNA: TGTGCCAGCAGCTCTGACAATGAGCAGTTCTTC

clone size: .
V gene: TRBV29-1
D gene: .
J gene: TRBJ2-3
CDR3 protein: CSVEDGDHTDTQYF
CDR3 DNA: TGCAGCGTTGAAGACGGGGATCACACAGATACGCAGTATTTT

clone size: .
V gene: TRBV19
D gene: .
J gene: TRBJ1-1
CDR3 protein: CASSDLMNTEAFF
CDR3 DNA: TGTGCCAGTAGTGACTTGATGAACACTGAAGCTTTCTTT

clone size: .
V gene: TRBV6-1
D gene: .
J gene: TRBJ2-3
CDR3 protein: CAPPDKASDTQYF
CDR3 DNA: TGTGCCCCCCCGGACAAGGCGTCAGATACGCAGTATTTT

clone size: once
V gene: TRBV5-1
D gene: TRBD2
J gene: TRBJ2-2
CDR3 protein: CASSFLAGVSTGELFF
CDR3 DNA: TGCGCCAGCAGCTTCCTAGCGGGAGTTAGCACCGGGGAGCTGTTTTTT

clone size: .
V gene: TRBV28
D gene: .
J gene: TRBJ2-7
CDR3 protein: CASSPHSGDSYEQYF
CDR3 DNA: TGTGCCAGCAGCCCCCATAGCGGTGATTCCTACGAGCAGTACTTC

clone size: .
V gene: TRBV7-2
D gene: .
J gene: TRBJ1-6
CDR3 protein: CASSGNYSPLHF
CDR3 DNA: TGTGCCAGCAGCGGGAATTATTCACCCCTCCACTTT